This TCR beta chain was profiled in a study of cytomegalovirus exposure and HLA in healthy donors. V shed 8 bases and J 1 base; nucleotides not matched to a gene: 4. Germline CDR1 and CDR2: WSHSY and SAAADI. This CDR3 has 13 residues. Every donor was a healthy person donating bone marrow. Notes on the study in general: 87-base-pair reads could not separate some V segments, including TRBV6-2 and TRBV6-3. Later genetic work tied a missense DCLRE1C variant to beta-chain V and J trimming. Among immune exposure information, only CMV serostatus was available.

About this clone itself: No antigen is known for it.

Use of 60 Vbeta and 13 Jbeta primers characterized the PCR. Generated by immunoSEQ multiplex PCR, the TCRdb table keeps only in-frame clones and is missing some. This sample has around 100,000 clones; around 84% occur once, and the top ten carry under 2.5%. The sample consisted of PBMCs. This chain links TRBV10-2 with TRBJ1-2; 7 positions agree with TRBD1. The clonotype was recovered from a man aged 18 to 29 in good health and CMV-seronegative. This chain's CDR3 is CASGTVDNYGYTF. The CDR3, as DNA: TGCGCCAGCGGGACAGTGGATAACTATGGCTACACCTTC.